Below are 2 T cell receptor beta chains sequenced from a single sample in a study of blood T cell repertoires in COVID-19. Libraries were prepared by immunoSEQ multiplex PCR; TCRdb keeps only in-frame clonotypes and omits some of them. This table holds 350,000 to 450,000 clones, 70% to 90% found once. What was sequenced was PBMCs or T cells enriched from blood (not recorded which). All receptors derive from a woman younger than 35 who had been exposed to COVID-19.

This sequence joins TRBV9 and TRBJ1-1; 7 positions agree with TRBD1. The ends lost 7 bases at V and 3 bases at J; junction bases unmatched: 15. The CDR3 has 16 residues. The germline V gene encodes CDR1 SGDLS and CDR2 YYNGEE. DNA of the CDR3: TGTGCCAGCGGGACGTCCCCCACCGGGACAGACACTGAAGCTTTCTTT. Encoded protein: CASGTSPTGTDTEAFF.

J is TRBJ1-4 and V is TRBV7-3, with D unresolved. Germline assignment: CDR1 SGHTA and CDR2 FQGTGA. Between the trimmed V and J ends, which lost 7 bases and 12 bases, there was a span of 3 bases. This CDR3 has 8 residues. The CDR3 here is CASKQLFF. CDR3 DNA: TGTGCCAGCAAGCAACTGTTTTTT. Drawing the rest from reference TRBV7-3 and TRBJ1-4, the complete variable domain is GAGVSQTPSNKVTEKGKYVELRCDPISGHTALYWYRQSLGQGPEFLIYFQGTGAADDSGLPNDRFFAVRPEGSVSTLKIQRTERGDSAVYLCASKQLFFGSGTQLSVL.